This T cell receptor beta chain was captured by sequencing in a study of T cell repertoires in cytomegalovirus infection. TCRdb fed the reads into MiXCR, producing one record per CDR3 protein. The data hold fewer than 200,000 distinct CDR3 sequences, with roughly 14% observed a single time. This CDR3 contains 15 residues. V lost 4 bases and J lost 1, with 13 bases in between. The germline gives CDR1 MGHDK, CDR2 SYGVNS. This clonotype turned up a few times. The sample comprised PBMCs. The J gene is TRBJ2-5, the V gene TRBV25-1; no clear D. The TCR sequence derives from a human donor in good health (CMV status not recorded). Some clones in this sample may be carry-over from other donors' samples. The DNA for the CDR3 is TGTGCCAGCAGTGTACGGAAGATCGGCCAAGAGACCCAGTACTTC. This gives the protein CASSVRKIGQETQYF.